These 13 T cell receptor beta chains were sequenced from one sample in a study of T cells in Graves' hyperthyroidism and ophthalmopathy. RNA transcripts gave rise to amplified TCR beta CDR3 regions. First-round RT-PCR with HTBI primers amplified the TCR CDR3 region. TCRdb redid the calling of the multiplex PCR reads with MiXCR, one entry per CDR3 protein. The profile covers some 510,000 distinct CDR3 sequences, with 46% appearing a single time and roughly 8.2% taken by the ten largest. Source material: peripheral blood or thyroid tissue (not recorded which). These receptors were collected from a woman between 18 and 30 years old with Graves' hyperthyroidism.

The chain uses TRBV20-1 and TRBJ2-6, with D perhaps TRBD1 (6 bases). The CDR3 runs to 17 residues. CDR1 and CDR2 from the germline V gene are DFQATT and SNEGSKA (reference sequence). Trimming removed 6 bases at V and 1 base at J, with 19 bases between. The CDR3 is CSARTEDQESGANVLTF. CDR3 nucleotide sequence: TGCAGTGCGAGGACAGAGGACCAGGAATCTGGGGCCAACGTCCTGACTTTC.

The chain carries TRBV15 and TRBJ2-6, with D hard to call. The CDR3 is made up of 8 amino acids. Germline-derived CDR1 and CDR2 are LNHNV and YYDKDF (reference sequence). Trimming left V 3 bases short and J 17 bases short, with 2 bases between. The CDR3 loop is CATSRMTF. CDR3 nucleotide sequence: TGTGCCACCAGCAGGATGACTTTC.

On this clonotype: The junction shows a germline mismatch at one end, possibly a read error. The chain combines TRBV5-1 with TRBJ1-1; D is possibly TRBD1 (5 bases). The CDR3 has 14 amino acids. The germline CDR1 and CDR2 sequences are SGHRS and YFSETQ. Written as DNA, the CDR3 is TGTGCTAGAGCAGGAGGGGCGAAGGACACTGAAGCTTTCTTT. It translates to CARAGGAKDTEAFF.

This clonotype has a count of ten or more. CDR3 loop: CASSAGTGRYEQYF. CDR3 coding DNA: TGTGCCAGCAGCGCCGGGACAGGGCGTTACGAGCAGTACTTC. The chain employs TRBV9 and TRBJ2-7; 9 nucleotides agree with TRBD1. The CDR3 runs 14 residues. CDR1 is SGDLS and CDR2 is YYNGEE in the germline V gene. Losses at the gene ends were 3 bases for V and 4 bases for J; bases not matched to a gene: 5. Full variable domain (remainder filled in from reference TRBV9 and TRBJ2-7): DSGVTQTPKHLITATGQRVTLRCSPRSGDLSVYWYQQSLDQGLQFLIQYYNGEERAKGNILERFSAQQFPDLHSELNLSSLELGDSALYFCASSAGTGRYEQYFGPGTRLTVT.

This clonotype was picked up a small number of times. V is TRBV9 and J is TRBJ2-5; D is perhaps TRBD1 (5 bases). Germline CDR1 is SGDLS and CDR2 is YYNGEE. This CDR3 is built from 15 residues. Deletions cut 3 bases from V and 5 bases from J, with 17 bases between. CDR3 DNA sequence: TGTGCCAGCAGCGATGCCCCCACAGGTGGTGAGACCCAGTACTTC. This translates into CASSDAPTGGETQYF. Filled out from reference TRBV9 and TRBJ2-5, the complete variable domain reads DSGVTQTPKHLITATGQRVTLRCSPRSGDLSVYWYQQSLDQGLQFLIQYYNGEERAKGNILERFSAQQFPDLHSELNLSSLELGDSALYFCASSDAPTGGETQYFGPGTRLLVL.

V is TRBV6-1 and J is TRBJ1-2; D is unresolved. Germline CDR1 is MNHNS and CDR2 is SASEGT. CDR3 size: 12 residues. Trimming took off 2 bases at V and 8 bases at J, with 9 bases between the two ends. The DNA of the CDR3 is TGTGCCAGCAGTGAATGGGTAGGAGGCTACACCTTC. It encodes CASSEWVGGYTF.

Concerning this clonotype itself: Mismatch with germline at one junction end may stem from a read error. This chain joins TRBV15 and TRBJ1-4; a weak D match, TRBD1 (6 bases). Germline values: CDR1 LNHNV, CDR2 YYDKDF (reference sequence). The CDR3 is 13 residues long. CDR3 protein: CATSRQGREKLSF. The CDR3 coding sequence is TGTGCCACCAGCAGGCAGGGGAGGGAAAAACTGTCTTTT.

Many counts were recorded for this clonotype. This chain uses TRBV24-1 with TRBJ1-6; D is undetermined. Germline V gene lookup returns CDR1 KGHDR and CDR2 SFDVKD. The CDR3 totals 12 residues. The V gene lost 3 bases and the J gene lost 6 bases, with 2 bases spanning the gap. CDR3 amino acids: CATSDVNSPLHF. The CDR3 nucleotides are TGTGCCACCAGTGATGTTAATTCACCCCTCCACTTT.

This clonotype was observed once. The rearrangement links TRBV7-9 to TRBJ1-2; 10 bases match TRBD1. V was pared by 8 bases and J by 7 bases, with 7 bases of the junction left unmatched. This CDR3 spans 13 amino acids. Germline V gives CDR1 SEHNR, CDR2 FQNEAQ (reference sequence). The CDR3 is CASLGDRGTGYTF. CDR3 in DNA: TGTGCCAGCTTAGGGGACAGGGGAACTGGCTACACCTTC.

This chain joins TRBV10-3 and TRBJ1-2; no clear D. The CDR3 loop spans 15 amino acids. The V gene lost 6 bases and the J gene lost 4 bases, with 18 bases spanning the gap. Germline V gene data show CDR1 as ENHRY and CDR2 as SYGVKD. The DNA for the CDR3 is TGTGCCATCAGCGGAAGGCAGGAACGGTCCTATGGCTACACCTTC. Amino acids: CAISGRQERSYGYTF.

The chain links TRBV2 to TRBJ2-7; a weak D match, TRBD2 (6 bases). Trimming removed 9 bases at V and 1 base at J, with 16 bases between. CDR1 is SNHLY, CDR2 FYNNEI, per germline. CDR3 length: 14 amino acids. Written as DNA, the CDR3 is TGTGCCAGTACCGGGAGAGAGGTTTCCTACGAGCAGTACTTC. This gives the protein CASTGREVSYEQYF.

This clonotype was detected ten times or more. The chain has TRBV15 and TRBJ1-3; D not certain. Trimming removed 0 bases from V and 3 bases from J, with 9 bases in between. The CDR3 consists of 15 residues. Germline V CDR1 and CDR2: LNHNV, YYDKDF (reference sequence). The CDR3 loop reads CATSRDSTGGNTIYF. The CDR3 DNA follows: TGTGCCACCAGCAGAGATTCCACTGGTGGAAACACCATATATTTT.

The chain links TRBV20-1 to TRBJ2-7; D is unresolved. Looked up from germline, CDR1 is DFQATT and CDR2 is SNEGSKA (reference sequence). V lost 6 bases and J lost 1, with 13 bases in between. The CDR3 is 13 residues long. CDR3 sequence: CSAPPDGSYEQYF. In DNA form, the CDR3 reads TGCAGTGCGCCACCCGACGGTTCCTACGAGCAGTACTTC.